The rows below give T cell receptor beta chains drawn from one sample of a study of blood T cell repertoires in COVID-19. Assay: immunoSEQ multiplex PCR; the TCRdb copy retains only in-frame clones and omits some. The data show around 77,000 clones, around 80% seen once. Material: peripheral blood. Source of these receptors: a woman of 80 years or more with active or convalescent COVID-19. CDR3s include the opening cysteine and the closing phenylalanine or tryptophan. A D gene is named only where the DNA matches it firmly. Some rows have no size entry. The others give once, few or many, or a class for an expanded clone.

>TRBV9|.|few|TRBJ2-2
TGTGCCAGCAGCCGACAGATTATCGACACCGGGGAGCTGTTTTTT
CASSRQIIDTGELFF
>TRBV6-6|TRBD1|.|TRBJ1-3
TGTGCCAGCAGCAGGACAGGGATCTCTGGAAACACCATATATTTT
CASSRTGISGNTIYF
>TRBV10-3|.|.|TRBJ2-4
TGTGCCATCAGCGAAGAATGGGGCCAGAGGAACATTCAGTACTTC
CAISEEWGQRNIQYF
>TRBV6-2/TRBV6-3|.|.|TRBJ1-5
TGTGCCAGCAGTTACGGGGGGGGGAATCAGCCCCAGCATTTT
CASSYGGGNQPQHF
>TRBV19|.|.|TRBJ1-4
TGTGCCAGTAGTATGACAGTCGAGGTTGAAAAACTGTTTTTT
CASSMTVEVEKLFF
>TRBV5-6|.|.|TRBJ2-6
TGTGCCAGCAGCCTCCCCACAGGGACTGGGGCCAACGTCCTGACTTTC
CASSLPTGTGANVLTF
>TRBV19|TRBD1|.|TRBJ1-2
TGTGCCAGTAGTCGGGACAGGGAATTGGGCGGCTACACCTTC
CASSRDRELGGYTF
>TRBV7-2|.|.|TRBJ1-4
TGTGCCAGCAGCCCCCAGCGTGCGGTGACTAATGAAAAACTGTTTTTT
CASSPQRAVTNEKLFF
>TRBV2|.|.|TRBJ1-4
TGTGCCAGCAGTTCCCAGGGGTCAACTAATGAAAAACTGTTTTTT
CASSSQGSTNEKLFF
>TRBV5-6|TRBD1|.|TRBJ1-2
TGTGCCAGCAGCTTGGCGGGACAGGGGGCAGGCTATGGCTACACCTTC
CASSLAGQGAGYGYTF
>TRBV19|.|few|TRBJ1-2
TGTGCCAGTACCCCCCAAGGCGGGCAGTTTAACTATGGCTACACCTTC
CASTPQGGQFNYGYTF
>TRBV28|.|.|TRBJ1-1
TGTGCCAGCAGTTTCATCATGAACACTGAAGCTTTCTTT
CASSFIMNTEAFF
>TRBV7-2|TRBD1|.|TRBJ1-5
TGTGCCAGCAGTTCCGGACAGGGTAATCAGCCCCAGCATTTT
CASSSGQGNQPQHF
>TRBV3-1/TRBV3-2|.|.|TRBJ1-1
TGTGCCAGCAGCCAAGATAACGGGGGACGCACTGAAGCTTTCTTT
CASSQDNGGRTEAFF
>TRBV6-2/TRBV6-3|.|.|TRBJ1-1
TGTGCCAGCAGTCGTGGACGGGGGAGCACTGAAGCTTTCTTT
CASSRGRGSTEAFF
>TRBV7-2|.|once|TRBJ2-5
TGTGCCAGCAGCTCTCTTCCGGGAGAGACCCAGTACTTC
CASSSLPGETQYF
>TRBV15|TRBD2|.|TRBJ2-7
TGTGCCACCAGCAGAGAGCGGGGGGCGGGCGAGCAGTACTTC
CATSRERGAGEQYF
>TRBV13|TRBD2|once|TRBJ2-3
TGTGCCAGCAGCAGTACCAGAACTAGCGACCCGACAGATACGCAGTATTTT
CASSSTRTSDPTDTQYF
>TRBV7-9|.|.|TRBJ2-3
TGTGCCAGCAGCTTAGACAGAATTCTGACAGATACGCAGTATTTT
CASSLDRILTDTQYF
>TRBV11-2|TRBD1|.|TRBJ1-1
TGTGCCAGCAGCCTCGACAGGGACACTGAAGCTTTCTTT
CASSLDRDTEAFF
>TRBV4-3|TRBD2|.|TRBJ2-7
TGCGCCAGCAGCCAAGACCCGGGACTAGCCCGCTACGAGCAGTACTTC
CASSQDPGLARYEQYF
>TRBV5-1|TRBD2|once|TRBJ2-2
TGCGCCAGCAGCCCAGAGAGCGGGGGAGCCGGGGAGCTGTTTTTT
CASSPESGGAGELFF
>TRBV19|.|.|TRBJ1-6
TGTGCCAGTAGGCGAAACAGGGCCGATAATTCACCCCTCCACTTT
CASRRNRADNSPLHF